The 10 T cell receptor beta chains reported below all come from one sample, sequenced in a study of blood T cell repertoires in COVID-19. Repertoires were generated with immunoSEQ multiplex PCR, while TCRdb's copy carries only in-frame clones and drops some. The sample has hundreds of thousands of clones; more than 75% are singletons. Material for sequencing was peripheral blood. These receptors were collected from a woman aged 60-75 years who had recovered from COVID-19.

CDR3 nucleotides: TGTGCCAGCAGAGAATACAGCGGGGGCTCCTACGAGCAGTACTTC. Residues: CASREYSGGSYEQYF. This chain connects TRBV7-9 to TRBJ2-7; 8 bases are shared with TRBD2. CDR3 size: 15 residues. Germline trimming cut 6 bases from V and 0 bases from J; bases unmatched to any gene: 7. Germline V gene lookup returns CDR1 SEHNR and CDR2 FQNEAQ (reference sequence).

Only one count was recorded for this clone. The chain uses TRBV5-1 and TRBJ1-2; D might be TRBD1 (5 bases). Trimming removed 2 bases at V and 0 bases at J, with 8 bases between. The CDR3 contains 14 residues. The germline CDR1 and CDR2 sequences are SGHRS and YFSETQ. CDR3 bases: TGCGCCAGCAGCTTCGACAGCTCTAACTATGGCTACACCTTC. This sequence encodes CASSFDSSNYGYTF.

V is TRBV28 and J is TRBJ2-7, with D hard to call. V lost 6 bases to trimming and J lost 6 bases, with 9 bases between them. Germline lookup yields CDR1 MDHEN and CDR2 SYDVKM. CDR3 length: 11 amino acids. This chain's CDR3 is CASSLGFEQYF. DNA of the CDR3: TGTGCCAGCAGCCTCGGGTTCGAGCAGTACTTC.

The J gene is TRBJ2-2, the V gene TRBV7-2; D gene ambiguous. CDR3 length: 15 amino acids. Per the germline V gene, CDR1 is SGHTA and CDR2 is FQGNSA. The V and J ends lost 3 bases and 4 bases respectively, with 12 bases between them. Here the CDR3 DNA reads TGTGCCAGCAGCTTGCAGATCCGTGGCACCGGGGAGCTGTTTTTT. This gives the protein CASSLQIRGTGELFF.

This rearrangement joins TRBV28 to TRBJ1-5; 9 bases match TRBD1. This CDR3 has 16 residues. CDR1 is MDHEN, CDR2 SYDVKM, per germline. V shed 4 bases and J 2 bases; nucleotides not matched to a gene: 6. The CDR3 here is CASSSVRTGGNQPQHF. The CDR3 region has the DNA TGTGCCAGCAGTTCCGTCCGGACAGGGGGCAATCAGCCCCAGCATTTT.

The chain joins TRBV5-4 to TRBJ2-3, with D perhaps matching TRBD2 (6 bases). The V end lost 5 bases, the J end lost 0 bases, and 16 bases lay between the germline ends. Looked up from germline, CDR1 is SGHNT and CDR2 is YYREEE (reference sequence). This CDR3 contains 16 residues. The CDR3 sequence: CASRSGQLTSTDTQYF. In DNA form, the CDR3 reads TGTGCCAGCAGGAGCGGGCAACTTACTAGCACAGATACGCAGTATTTT.

This chain links TRBV5-1 with TRBJ2-1, with 11 bases aligning to TRBD1. V lost 5 bases and J lost 10; bases outside the gene matches: 11. CDR3 size: 15 residues. In germline, CDR1 is SGHRS, CDR2 YFSETQ. The CDR3 nucleotides read TGCGCCAGCAGGATCGGACAGGGGGCACACGGGGAGCAGTTCTTC. The encoded protein is CASRIGQGAHGEQFF.

In this sample, this clone turned up once. The chain is built from TRBV6-1 and TRBJ2-3; TRBD1 matches 10 bases. The germline V gene encodes CDR1 MNHNS and CDR2 SASEGT. Unmatched junction bases numbered 19, after V lost 4 bases and J lost 3 bases. The CDR3 is 20 amino acids. CDR3 nucleotide sequence: TGTGCCAGCAGTGGAACGGGACAGGGGTCGGCGGGGCCTGGTACAGATACGCAGTATTTT. Protein sequence: CASSGTGQGSAGPGTDTQYF.

The CDR3: CASSIPGGAGANVLTF. The CDR3 region has the DNA TGTGCCAGTAGTATCCCAGGGGGCGCTGGGGCCAACGTCCTGACTTTC. V gene TRBV19 combines with J gene TRBJ2-6, with 8 nucleotides matching TRBD1. The CDR3 contains 16 residues. CDR1 is LNHDA, CDR2 SQIVND, per germline (reference sequence). V shed 3 bases, J shed 2 bases, and the junction held 3 bases outside the gene matches. The whole variable domain, filled in from reference TRBV19 and TRBJ2-6, reads DGGITQSPKYLFRKEGQNVTLSCEQNLNHDAMYWYRQDPGQGLRLIYYSQIVNDFQKGDIAEGYSVSREKKESFPLTVTSAQKNPTAFYLCASSIPGGAGANVLTFGAGSRLTVL.

The CDR3 sequence: CASSTPRTSGPPDWQFF. Here the CDR3 DNA reads TGTGCCAGCAGCACTCCCCGGACTAGCGGGCCCCCAGACTGGCAGTTCTTC. The chain is built from TRBV11-2 and TRBJ2-1; 11 nucleotides agree with TRBD2. This CDR3 contains 17 residues. The germline CDR1 and CDR2 sequences are SGHAT and FQNNGV. Unmatched junction bases numbered 18, after V lost 5 bases and J lost 12 bases.